Included here is one TCR beta chain sequence, with context. This receptor's antigen is unknown. It has no much larger one-base neighbor in the sample; base qualities were not kept. For TCRbeta CDR3 sequencing, genomic DNA was extracted from sorted cells using the QIAGEN DNeasy Blood and Tissue Kit. High-throughput TCRbeta CDR3 sequencing was carried out commercially through immunoSEQ, with PCR amplification with bias correction and internal controls included. As for the authors' bioinformatics: Unique productive TCRbeta sequences were defined by CDR3 nucleotide sequence where primers matched, otherwise by CDR3 amino acid sequence with Vbeta and Jbeta genes. As a correction for sorting error, sequences shared between sorted populations at a frequency ratio of 2:1 or less were discarded, and the remaining shared sequences were assigned to the higher population. A sequence was defined as donor-reactive if the sequence was expanded at least 5-fold in CFSE-low cells compared with unstimulated cells and had a frequency of at least 0.01% in CFSE-low cells. Repertoire divergence was quantified by Jensen-Shannon divergence calculated from the top 100 TCRbeta sequences ranked by frequency. For samples with multiple sequencing runs, sorting error was corrected separately for each run before the runs were pooled. The clones in this table, taken by TCRdb from immuneACCESS, are in-frame only. Not every clone is retained; where verified, under half of the shortfall comes from an unresolved V gene, and the cause of the rest is unknown. V and J calls and clone size are as listed in that table; D and trimming were resolved from the DNA. This sample is represented by 45,000 or so clones; roughly nine tenths of them were singletons. The leading ten clones occupy 15% to 19% of the sample.

The data derive from a study of Tregs in tolerant kidney transplant recipients (dated by TCRdb to the late 2010s). In the study overall: The study applied TCRbeta sequencing to find donor-specific regulatory T cells before combined kidney and bone marrow transplantation and then followed those same cells after transplant. Here is what the overall study found, with its caveats: The most biologically relevant and donor-specific TCRbeta repertoire appeared to be identified by expanding Tregs with activated donor B cells. Biological reproducibility was not directly assessed, although technical replication error appeared to be minimal. Donor-specific Treg expansion was found to exceed global Treg expansion in tolerant patients, suggesting antigen-driven rather than nonspecific expansion. PCR primers changed over time for some patients, so nucleotide-level comparison across those patients' samples was not possible. Because only a small number of patients were included, the study had limitations, and the results will need to be validated in larger populations as well as under other immunosuppression protocols.

CDR1 and CDR2 (SGDLS, YYNGEE) derive from the germline V gene. The CDR3, cysteine through phenylalanine, is 13 amino acids long. Only the CDR3 portion is preserved as DNA: 39 bases, with reading frame beginning at the first base. V is cut back by 4 bases and J by 4 bases, with 4 bases in the junction unmatched. Transplants used related donors with nonmyeloablative bone marrow transplantation; mixed chimerism was transient in the human trials. Unstimulated Tregs (CD4+CD25+CD127-), CD4+ non-Tregs (CD4+CD25-), CD4 and CD8 cells were FACS-sorted from thawed PBMCs. 4 combined kidney and bone marrow transplant recipients from the ITN036ST trial were included as patients, and samples were available only from these trial subjects. Healthy control blood was separated into PBMCs by Ficoll density gradient and cryopreserved, and patient PBMCs were collected both before and after transplant.

In this chain, TRBV9 is recombined with TRBJ2-7; TRBD2 aligns with 8 central bases. Sequenced here: CD8+ T cells from blood (PBMCs), sampled 12 months after the transplant. The TCR sequence derives from a human patient who received a combined kidney and bone marrow transplant. The graft donor may be the source of some T cells after a transplant. The CDR3 here reads CASSPRGGYEQYF. The base sequence is TGTGCCAGCAGCCCCCGGGGGGGATACGAGCAGTACTTC.